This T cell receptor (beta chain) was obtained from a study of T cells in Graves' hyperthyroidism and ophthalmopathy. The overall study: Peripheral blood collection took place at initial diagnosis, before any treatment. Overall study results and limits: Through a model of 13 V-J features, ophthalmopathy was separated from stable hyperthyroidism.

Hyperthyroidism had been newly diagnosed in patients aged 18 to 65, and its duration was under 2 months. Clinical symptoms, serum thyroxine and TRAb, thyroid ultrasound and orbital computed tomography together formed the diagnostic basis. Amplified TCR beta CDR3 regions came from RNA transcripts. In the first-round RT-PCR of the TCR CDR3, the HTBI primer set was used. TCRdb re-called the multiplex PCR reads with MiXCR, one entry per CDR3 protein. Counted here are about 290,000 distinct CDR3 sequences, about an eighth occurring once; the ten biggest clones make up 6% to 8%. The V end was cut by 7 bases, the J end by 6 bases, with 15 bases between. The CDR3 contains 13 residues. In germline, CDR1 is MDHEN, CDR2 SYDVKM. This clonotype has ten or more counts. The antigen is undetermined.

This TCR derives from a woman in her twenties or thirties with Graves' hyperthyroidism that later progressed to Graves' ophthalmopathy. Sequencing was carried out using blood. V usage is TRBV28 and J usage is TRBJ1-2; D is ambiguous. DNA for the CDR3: TGTGCCAGCAACGTAGGGCAGAGAAATGGCTACACCTTC. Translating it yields CASNVGQRNGYTF.